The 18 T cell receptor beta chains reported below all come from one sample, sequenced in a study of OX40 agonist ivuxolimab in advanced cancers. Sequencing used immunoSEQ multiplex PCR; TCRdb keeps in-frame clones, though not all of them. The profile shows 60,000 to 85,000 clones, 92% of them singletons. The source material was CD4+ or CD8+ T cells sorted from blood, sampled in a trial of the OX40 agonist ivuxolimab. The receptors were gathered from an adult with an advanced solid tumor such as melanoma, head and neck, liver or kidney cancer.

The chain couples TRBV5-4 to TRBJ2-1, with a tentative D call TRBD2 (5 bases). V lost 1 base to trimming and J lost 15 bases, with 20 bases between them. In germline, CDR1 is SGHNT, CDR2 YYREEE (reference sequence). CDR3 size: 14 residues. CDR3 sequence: CASSLIADPTAGFF. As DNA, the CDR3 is TGTGCCAGCAGCTTGATTGCCGACCCGACGGCGGGGTTCTTC.

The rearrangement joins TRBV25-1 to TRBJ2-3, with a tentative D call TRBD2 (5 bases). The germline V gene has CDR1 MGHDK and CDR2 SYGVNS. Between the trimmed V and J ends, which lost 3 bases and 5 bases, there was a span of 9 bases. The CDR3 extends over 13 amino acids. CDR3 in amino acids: CASSDLGEDTQYF. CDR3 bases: TGTGCCAGCAGTGATCTGGGAGAAGATACGCAGTATTTT.

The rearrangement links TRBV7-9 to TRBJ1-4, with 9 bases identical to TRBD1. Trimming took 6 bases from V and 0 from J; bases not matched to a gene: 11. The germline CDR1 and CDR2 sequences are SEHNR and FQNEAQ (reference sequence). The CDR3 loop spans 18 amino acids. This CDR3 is CASSFGTGLGATNEKLFF. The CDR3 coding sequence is TGTGCCAGCAGTTTTGGGACAGGGCTCGGGGCAACTAATGAAAAACTGTTTTTT.

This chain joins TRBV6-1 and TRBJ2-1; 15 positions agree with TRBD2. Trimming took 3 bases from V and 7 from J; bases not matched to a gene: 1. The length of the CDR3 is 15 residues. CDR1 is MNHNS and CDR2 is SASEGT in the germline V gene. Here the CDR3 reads CASSDGTSGGNEQFF. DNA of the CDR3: TGTGCCAGCAGTGACGGGACTAGCGGGGGGAATGAGCAGTTCTTC.

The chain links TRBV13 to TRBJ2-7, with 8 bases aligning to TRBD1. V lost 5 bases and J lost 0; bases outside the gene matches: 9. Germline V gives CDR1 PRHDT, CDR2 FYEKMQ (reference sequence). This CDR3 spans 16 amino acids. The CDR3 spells CASSPPPGQVSYEQYF. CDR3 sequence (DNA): TGTGCCAGCAGCCCCCCTCCGGGACAGGTCTCCTACGAGCAGTACTTC.

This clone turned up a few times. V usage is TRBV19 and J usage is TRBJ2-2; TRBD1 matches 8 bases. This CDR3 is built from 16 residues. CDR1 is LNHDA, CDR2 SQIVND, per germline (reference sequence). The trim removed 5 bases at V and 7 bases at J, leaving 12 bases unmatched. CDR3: CASSAPDRERNGELFF. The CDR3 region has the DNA TGTGCCAGTAGTGCGCCGGACAGGGAGCGTAACGGGGAGCTGTTTTTT.

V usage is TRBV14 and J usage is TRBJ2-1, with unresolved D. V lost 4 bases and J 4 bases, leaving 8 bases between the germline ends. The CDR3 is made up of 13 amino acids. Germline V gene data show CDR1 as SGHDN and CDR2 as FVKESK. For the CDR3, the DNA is TGTGCCAGCAGCCCAACATTATACAATGAGCAGTTCTTC. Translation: CASSPTLYNEQFF.

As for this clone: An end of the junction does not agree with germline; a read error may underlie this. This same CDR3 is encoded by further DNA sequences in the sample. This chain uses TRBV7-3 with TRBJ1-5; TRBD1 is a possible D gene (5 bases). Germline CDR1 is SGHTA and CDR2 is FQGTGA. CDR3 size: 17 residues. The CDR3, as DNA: TGTGCTAGCAGCTCGTGTGCAGGGCCTCATAGCAATCAGCCCCAGCATTTT. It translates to CASSSCAGPHSNQPQHF.

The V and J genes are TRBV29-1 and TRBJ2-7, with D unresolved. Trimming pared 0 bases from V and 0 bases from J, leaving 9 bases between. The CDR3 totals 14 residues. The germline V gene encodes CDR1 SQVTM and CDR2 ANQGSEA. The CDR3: CSVEDPQSSYEQYF. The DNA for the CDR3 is TGCAGCGTTGAAGACCCCCAGAGCTCCTACGAGCAGTACTTC.

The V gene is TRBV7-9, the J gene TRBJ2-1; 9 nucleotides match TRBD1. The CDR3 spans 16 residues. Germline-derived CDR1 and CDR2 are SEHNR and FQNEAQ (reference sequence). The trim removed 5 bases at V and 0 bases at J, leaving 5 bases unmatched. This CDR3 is CASSPGQGPSYNEQFF. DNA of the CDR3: TGTGCCAGCAGCCCGGGACAGGGCCCCTCCTACAATGAGCAGTTCTTC.

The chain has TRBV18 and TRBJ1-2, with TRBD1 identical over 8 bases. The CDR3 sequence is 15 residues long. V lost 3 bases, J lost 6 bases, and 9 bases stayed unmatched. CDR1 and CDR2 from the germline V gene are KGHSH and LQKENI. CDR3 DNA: TGTGCCAGCTCACCTTTGGGTGCAGGGGGCAATGGCTACACCTTC. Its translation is CASSPLGAGGNGYTF.

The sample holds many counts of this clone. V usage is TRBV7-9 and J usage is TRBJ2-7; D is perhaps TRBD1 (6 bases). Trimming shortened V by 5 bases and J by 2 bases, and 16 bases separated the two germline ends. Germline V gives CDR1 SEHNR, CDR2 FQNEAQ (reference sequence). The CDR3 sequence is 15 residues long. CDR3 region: CASSLNRGITYEQYF. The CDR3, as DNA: TGTGCCAGCAGCCTAAATAGGGGGATCACCTACGAGCAGTACTTC.

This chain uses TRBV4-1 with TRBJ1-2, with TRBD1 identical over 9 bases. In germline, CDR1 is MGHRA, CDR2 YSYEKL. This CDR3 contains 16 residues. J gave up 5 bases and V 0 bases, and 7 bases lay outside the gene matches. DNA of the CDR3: TGCGCCAGCAGCCAAGACCAGACAGGGGGGAGATATGGCTACACCTTC. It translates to CASSQDQTGGRYGYTF.

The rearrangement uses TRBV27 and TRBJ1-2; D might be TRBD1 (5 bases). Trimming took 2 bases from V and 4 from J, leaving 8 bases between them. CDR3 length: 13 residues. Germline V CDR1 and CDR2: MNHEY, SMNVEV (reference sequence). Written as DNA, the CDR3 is TGTGCCAGCAGTTTAGGGGCAGCCTATGGCTACACCTTC. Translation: CASSLGAAYGYTF.

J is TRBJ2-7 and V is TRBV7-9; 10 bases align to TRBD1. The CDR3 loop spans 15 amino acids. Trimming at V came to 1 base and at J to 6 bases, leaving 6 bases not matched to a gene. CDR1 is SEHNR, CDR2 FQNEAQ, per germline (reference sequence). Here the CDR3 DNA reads TGTGCCAGCAGCTTAGTCAGCGGACAGGGGGTCGAGCAGTACTTC. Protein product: CASSLVSGQGVEQYF.

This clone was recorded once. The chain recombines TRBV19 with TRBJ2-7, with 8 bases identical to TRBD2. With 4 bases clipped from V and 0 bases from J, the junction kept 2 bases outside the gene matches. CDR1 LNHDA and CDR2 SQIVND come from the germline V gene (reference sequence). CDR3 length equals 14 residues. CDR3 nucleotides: TGTGCCAGTAGTAGCGGGGGGAGCTCCTACGAGCAGTACTTC. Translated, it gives CASSSGGSSYEQYF.

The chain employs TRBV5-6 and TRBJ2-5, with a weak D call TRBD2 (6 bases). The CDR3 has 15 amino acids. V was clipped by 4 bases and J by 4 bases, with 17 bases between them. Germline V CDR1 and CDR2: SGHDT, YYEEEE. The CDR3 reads CASSTNSAGGETQYF. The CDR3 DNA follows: TGTGCCAGCAGCACAAACTCGGCCGGGGGAGAGACCCAGTACTTC.

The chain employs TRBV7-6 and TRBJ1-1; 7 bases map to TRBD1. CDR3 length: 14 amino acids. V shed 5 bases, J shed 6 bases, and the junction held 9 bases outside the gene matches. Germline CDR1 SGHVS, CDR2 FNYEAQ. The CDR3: CASSPGQLAPEAFF. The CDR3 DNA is TGTGCCAGCAGCCCGGGACAGTTAGCCCCTGAAGCTTTCTTT.